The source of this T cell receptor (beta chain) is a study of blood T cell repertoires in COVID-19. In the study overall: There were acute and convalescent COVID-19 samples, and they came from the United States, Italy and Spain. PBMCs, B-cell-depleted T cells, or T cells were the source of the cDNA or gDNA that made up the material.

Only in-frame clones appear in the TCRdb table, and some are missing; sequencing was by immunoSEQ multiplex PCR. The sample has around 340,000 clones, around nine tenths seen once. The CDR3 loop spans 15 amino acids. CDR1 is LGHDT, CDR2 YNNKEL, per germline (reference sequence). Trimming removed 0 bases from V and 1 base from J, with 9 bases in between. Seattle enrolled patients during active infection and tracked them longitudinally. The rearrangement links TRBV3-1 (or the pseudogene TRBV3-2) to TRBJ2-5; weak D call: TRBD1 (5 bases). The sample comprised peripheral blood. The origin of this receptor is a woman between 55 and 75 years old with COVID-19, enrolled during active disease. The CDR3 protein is CASSQDGRAQETQYF. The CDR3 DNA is TGTGCCAGCAGCCAAGACGGCAGGGCCCAAGAGACCCAGTACTTC.